What follows are 2 T cell receptor beta chains derived from one specimen sequenced in a study of blood T cell repertoires in COVID-19. This table comes from immunoSEQ multiplex PCR, and its TCRdb copy is limited to in-frame clones, with some not included. The table lists more than 70,000 clones, roughly three quarters of them singletons. The sample comprised peripheral blood. These receptor sequences come from a human donor in a cohort sampled during active COVID-19.

The V call is TRBV6-5, the J call TRBJ1-4; weak D call: TRBD1 (5 bases). Trimming left V 0 bases short and J 13 bases short, with 21 bases between. The CDR3 contains 16 residues. Looked up from germline, CDR1 is MNHEY and CDR2 is SVGAGI. The chain's CDR3 is CASSYSGRPATGGLFF. The CDR3 DNA reads as TGTGCCAGCAGTTACTCGGGCCGCCCGGCGACCGGGGGACTGTTTTTT.

The rearrangement links TRBV19 to TRBJ2-5; TRBD1 aligns across 8 bases. With 6 bases clipped from V and 4 bases from J, the junction kept 4 bases outside the gene matches. Germline V lookup: CDR1 LNHDA, CDR2 SQIVND (reference sequence). This CDR3 region has 13 residues. The CDR3 loop is CASRRTGRETQYF. CDR3 bases: TGTGCCAGTAGGCGGACAGGGCGAGAGACCCAGTACTTC.